This entry concerns a single T cell receptor beta chain. The data derive from a study of T cell changes during pregnancy in multiple sclerosis. Generated by immunoSEQ multiplex PCR, the TCRdb table keeps only in-frame clones and is missing some. The data show 55,000 to 75,000 clones, with about 90% seen just once and 1.4% to 1.5% held by the top ten. The CDR3 totals 16 residues. The germline V gene encodes CDR1 SGHRS and CDR2 YFSETQ. The ends lost 0 bases at V and 2 bases at J; junction bases unmatched: 3. The material sequenced was peripheral blood, taken after pregnancy. This chain joins TRBV5-1 and TRBJ2-7, with 12 positions matching TRBD2. This TCR was sampled from a female donor with multiple sclerosis, enrolled in a pregnancy study. CDR3 amino acids: CASSLDLAGGTYEQYF. The CDR3 nucleotides read TGCGCCAGCAGCTTGGACCTAGCGGGAGGGACCTACGAGCAGTACTTC.